One and the same sample provided the 18 T cell receptor beta chains below, sequenced in a study of blood T cell repertoires in COVID-19 (dated by TCRdb to 2019 to 2021). Libraries were prepared through the immunoSEQ multiplex PCR assay. TCRdb holds this immuneACCESS table with in-frame rearrangements only. Some clones are missing; in checked studies, unresolved V genes explain under half, and the rest has no known cause. This sample comprises under 300,000 clones, around 90% of them detected only once. Together, the top ten hold 1.7% of the sample. The specimen sequenced was PBMCs or T cells enriched from blood (not recorded which). Receptors were obtained from a woman aged 40 to 49 who had recovered from COVID-19.

The chain has TRBV3-1 (or the pseudogene TRBV3-2) and TRBJ1-4; TRBD1 is a possible D gene (6 bases). This CDR3 has 15 amino acids. Trimming took off 3 bases at V and 1 base at J, with 9 bases between the two ends. CDR1 and CDR2 (germline): LGHDT, YNNKEL (reference sequence). The CDR3 DNA is TGTGCCAGCAGCCACCGCAGGGGAACTAATGAAAAACTGTTTTTT. It encodes CASSHRRGTNEKLFF.

J is TRBJ2-7 and V is TRBV19; 8 bases line up with TRBD1. Germline CDR1 reads LNHDA; CDR2 reads SQIVND (reference sequence). With 1 base clipped from V and 3 bases from J, the junction kept 5 bases outside the gene matches. The CDR3 loop spans 15 amino acids. In DNA form, the CDR3 reads TGTGCCAGTAGTATAGGGGGGACAGGACGCTACGAGCAGTACTTC. It translates to CASSIGGTGRYEQYF.

This chain uses TRBV4-1 with TRBJ1-1; D might be TRBD1 (5 bases). The CDR3 totals 15 residues. Trimming removed 2 bases from V and 3 bases from J, with 13 bases in between. Germline loops: CDR1 MGHRA, CDR2 YSYEKL. In DNA, the CDR3 is TGCGCCAGCAGCCAACCGGCAGGGTCGGACACTGAAGCTTTCTTT. This gives the protein CASSQPAGSDTEAFF.

The table lists this clone with a few counts. V is TRBV4-2 and J is TRBJ2-1; a possible D gene is TRBD2 (5 bases). The germline CDR1 and CDR2 sequences are LGHNA and YNFKEQ. The length of the CDR3 is 15 residues. Trimming stripped 5 bases from V and 4 bases from J, with 15 bases between. This chain's CDR3 is CASSSEASPYNEQFF. In nucleotides, the CDR3 is TGTGCCAGCAGCTCAGAGGCTAGCCCATACAATGAGCAGTTCTTC.

The gene calls are TRBV10-3 and TRBJ1-1; 9 bases are a match to TRBD1. The germline V gene has CDR1 ENHRY and CDR2 SYGVKD. V lost 4 bases to trimming and J lost 6 bases; unmatched junction nucleotides: 6. The CDR3 is 14 residues long. The chain's CDR3 is CAISGTGAGAEAFF. CDR3 sequence (DNA): TGTGCCATCAGTGGGACAGGGGCGGGGGCTGAAGCTTTCTTT.

This clone was detected only once. This chain connects TRBV7-8 to TRBJ1-2; 9 nucleotides line up with TRBD1. Germline values: CDR1 SGHVS, CDR2 FQNEAQ. There are 14 residues in the CDR3. The trim removed 5 bases at V and 4 bases at J, leaving 5 bases unmatched. CDR3 nucleotide sequence: TGTGCCAGCAGCGTAGACAGGGGGTCCTATGGCTACACCTTC. This sequence encodes CASSVDRGSYGYTF.

The chain recombines TRBV21-1 with TRBJ1-5; TRBD1, the table's D call, lacks a check against the DNA. TRBV21-1 is a known pseudogene. This CDR3 contains 16 residues. The CDR3 region is CASSLPETGKHQPQHF. As DNA, the CDR3 is TGTGCCAGCAGCCTCCCCGAGACAGGAAAGCATCAGCCCCAGCATTTT.

The chain employs TRBV29-1 and TRBJ2-1; no firm D call. Germline lookup yields CDR1 SQVTM and CDR2 ANQGSEA. The CDR3 sequence is 16 residues long. V shed 0 bases and J shed 4 bases, with 16 bases lying between them. The CDR3 DNA reads TGCAGCGTTGAAGATCCAATTCCCATCAGGTACAATGAGCAGTTCTTC. This codes for CSVEDPIPIRYNEQFF.

This sequence joins TRBV30 and TRBJ1-4; 9 bases agree with TRBD1. Looked up from germline, CDR1 is GTSNPN and CDR2 is SVGIG (reference sequence). V trimming: 3 bases; J trimming: 8 bases; junction bases outside the gene matches: 7. There are 14 residues in the CDR3. In nucleotides, the CDR3 is TGTGCCTGGAGCAACAGGGGGCTTTGGGAAAAACTGTTTTTT. Its translation: CAWSNRGLWEKLFF.

The chain links TRBV5-1 to TRBJ2-3; 12 bases match TRBD1. V was clipped by 0 bases and J by 2 bases; unmatched bases: 1. The CDR3 covers 16 residues. From germline, CDR1 is SGHRS and CDR2 YFSETQ. In DNA, the CDR3 is TGCGCCAGCAGCTTGGGGGGACAGGGGGCCACAGATACGCAGTATTTT. This translates into CASSLGGQGATDTQYF. The entire variable domain, with the rest obtained from reference TRBV5-1 and TRBJ2-3, is as follows: KAGVTQTPRYLIKTRGQQVTLSCSPISGHRSVSWYQQTPGQGLQFLFEYFSETQRNKGNFPGRFSGRQFSNSRSEMNVSTLELGDSALYLCASSLGGQGATDTQYFGPGTRLTVL.

This clone came up once. The chain is built from TRBV11-2 and TRBJ1-2, with 7 bases that match TRBD1. CDR1 is SGHAT, CDR2 FQNNGV, per germline. V was pared by 2 bases and J by 4 bases, with 13 bases of the junction left unmatched. The CDR3 covers 17 residues. This CDR3 is CASSLSSSHGTAYGYTF. Written as DNA, the CDR3 is TGTGCCAGCAGCTTATCCTCTTCCCACGGGACAGCCTATGGCTACACCTTC.

This chain connects TRBV5-1 to TRBJ2-7; 8 positions agree with TRBD2. V shed 3 bases and J 3 bases; nucleotides not matched to a gene: 8. This CDR3 comprises 15 residues. From germline, CDR1 is SGHRS and CDR2 YFSETQ. CDR3 nucleotide sequence: TGCGCCAGCAGCTATCTGAGCGGGAGAATCTACGAGCAGTACTTC. This codes for CASSYLSGRIYEQYF.

This clone was recorded once. The J gene is TRBJ2-7, the V gene TRBV19, with D tentatively TRBD2 (7 bases). Germline V gene sequence: CDR1 LNHDA, CDR2 SQIVND (reference sequence). Trimming cost V 3 bases and J 1 base, with 13 bases left between them. The CDR3 extends over 15 amino acids. This CDR3 reads CASSIPGGKSYEQYF. CDR3 DNA sequence: TGTGCCAGTAGTATCCCGGGGGGCAAGTCCTACGAGCAGTACTTC.

The chain recombines TRBV11-2 with TRBJ1-1; maybe TRBD1 (5 bases). Trimming took 0 bases from V and 4 from J, leaving 9 bases between them. The CDR3 has 14 amino acids. The germline V gene has CDR1 SGHAT and CDR2 FQNNGV. CDR3 residues: CASSLEGGVTEAFF. The CDR3 DNA follows: TGTGCCAGCAGCTTAGAGGGGGGAGTCACTGAAGCTTTCTTT.

The J gene is TRBJ1-4, the V gene TRBV4-3; possibly TRBD1 for D (5 bases). The CDR3 is 14 residues long. Germline CDR1 is LGHNA and CDR2 is YSLEER. Trimming cost V 3 bases and J 6 bases, with 11 bases left between them. This chain's CDR3 is CASSHRVGHEKLFF. The DNA for the CDR3 is TGCGCCAGCAGCCACAGGGTGGGCCATGAAAAACTGTTTTTT.

The CDR3 DNA sequence: TGTGCCACCAGTGCGGGACAGGGAAATGGCTACACCTTC. It encodes CATSAGQGNGYTF. This rearrangement joins TRBV24-1 to TRBJ1-2; 9 bases are shared with TRBD1. V lost 5 bases, J lost 6 bases, and 3 bases stayed unmatched. The V gene's germline CDR1 is KGHDR and CDR2 SFDVKD. The CDR3 is 13 amino acids.

CDR3 bases: TGTGCCTGGAGTGTGGGGGTCGGGACTAGCTACACCTTC. This codes for CAWSVGVGTSYTF. The V gene is TRBV30, the J gene TRBJ1-2, with D maybe TRBD1 (5 bases). Germline CDR1 and CDR2: GTSNPN and SVGIG (reference sequence). Trimming took 0 bases from V and 9 from J, leaving 14 bases between them. The CDR3 runs to 13 residues.

This clone has only a few counts. The chain uses TRBV5-1 and TRBJ1-2; D ambiguous. With 0 bases removed from V and 3 bases from J, the gap between germline ends came to 9 bases. This CDR3 comprises 14 residues. From germline, CDR1 is SGHRS and CDR2 YFSETQ. The CDR3 DNA sequence: TGCGCCAGCAGCTTGGGTACAGCCGACTATGGCTACACCTTC. Protein product: CASSLGTADYGYTF. Full variable domain (outside the CDR3, taken from reference TRBV5-1 and TRBJ1-2): KAGVTQTPRYLIKTRGQQVTLSCSPISGHRSVSWYQQTPGQGLQFLFEYFSETQRNKGNFPGRFSGRQFSNSRSEMNVSTLELGDSALYLCASSLGTADYGYTFGSGTRLTVV.